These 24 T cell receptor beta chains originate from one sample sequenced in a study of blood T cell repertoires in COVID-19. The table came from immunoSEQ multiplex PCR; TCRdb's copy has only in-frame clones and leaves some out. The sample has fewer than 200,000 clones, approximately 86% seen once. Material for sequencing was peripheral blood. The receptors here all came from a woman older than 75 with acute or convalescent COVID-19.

This CDR3 reads CASSPTDTNYGYTF. The CDR3 coding sequence is TGTGCCAGCAGCCCGACAGATACTAACTATGGCTACACCTTC. The J gene is TRBJ1-2, the V gene TRBV2, with TRBD1 as a possible D gene (5 bases). V was cut by 6 bases and J by 0 bases, with 11 bases left in between. Germline V gene data show CDR1 as SNHLY and CDR2 as FYNNEI. The CDR3 has 14 amino acids.

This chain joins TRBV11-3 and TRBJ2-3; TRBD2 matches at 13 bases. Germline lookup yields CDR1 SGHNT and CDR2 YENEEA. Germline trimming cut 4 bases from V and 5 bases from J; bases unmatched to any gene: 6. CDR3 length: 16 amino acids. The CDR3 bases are TGTGCCAGCAGCTGGACTAGCGGGAGAGGGAGAGATACGCAGTATTTT. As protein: CASSWTSGRGRDTQYF.

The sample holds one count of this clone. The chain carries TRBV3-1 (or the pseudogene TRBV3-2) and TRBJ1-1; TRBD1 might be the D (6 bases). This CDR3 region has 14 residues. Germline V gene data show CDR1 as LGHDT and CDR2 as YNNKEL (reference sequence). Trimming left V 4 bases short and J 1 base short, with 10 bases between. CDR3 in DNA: TGTGCCAGCAGCCCCCGGACAGCGAACACTGAAGCTTTCTTT. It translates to CASSPRTANTEAFF.

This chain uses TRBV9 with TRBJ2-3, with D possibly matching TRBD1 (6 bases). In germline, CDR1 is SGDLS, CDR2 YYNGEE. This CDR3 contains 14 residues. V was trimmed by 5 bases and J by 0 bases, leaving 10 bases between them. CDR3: CASSAQGSTDTQYF. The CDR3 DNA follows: TGTGCCAGCAGTGCCCAGGGGAGCACAGATACGCAGTATTTT.

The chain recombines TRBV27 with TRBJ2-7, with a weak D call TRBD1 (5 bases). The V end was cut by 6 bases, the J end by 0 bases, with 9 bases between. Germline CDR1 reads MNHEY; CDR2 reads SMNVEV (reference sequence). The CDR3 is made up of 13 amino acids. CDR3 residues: CASRDSLSYEQYF. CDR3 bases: TGTGCCAGCAGAGACAGCCTCTCCTACGAGCAGTACTTC.

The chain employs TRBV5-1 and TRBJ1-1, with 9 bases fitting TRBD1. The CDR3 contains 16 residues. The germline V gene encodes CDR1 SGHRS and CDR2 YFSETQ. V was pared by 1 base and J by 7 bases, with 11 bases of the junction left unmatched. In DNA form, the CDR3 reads TGCGCCAGCAGCTTGCCGACAGGGGGAATTACCTATGAAGCTTTCTTT. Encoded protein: CASSLPTGGITYEAFF.

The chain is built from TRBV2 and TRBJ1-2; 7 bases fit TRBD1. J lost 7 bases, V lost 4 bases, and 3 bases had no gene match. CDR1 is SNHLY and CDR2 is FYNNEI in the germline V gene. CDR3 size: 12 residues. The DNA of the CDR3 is TGTGCCAGCAGTGTGACAGGGTTTGGCTACACCTTC. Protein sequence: CASSVTGFGYTF.

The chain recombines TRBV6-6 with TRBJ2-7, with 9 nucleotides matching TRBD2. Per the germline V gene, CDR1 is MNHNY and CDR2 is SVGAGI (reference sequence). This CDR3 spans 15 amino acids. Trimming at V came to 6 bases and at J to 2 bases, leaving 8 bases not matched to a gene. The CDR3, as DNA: TGTGCCAGCAGCGATAGCGGGGGAGCTACCTACGAGCAGTACTTC. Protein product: CASSDSGGATYEQYF.

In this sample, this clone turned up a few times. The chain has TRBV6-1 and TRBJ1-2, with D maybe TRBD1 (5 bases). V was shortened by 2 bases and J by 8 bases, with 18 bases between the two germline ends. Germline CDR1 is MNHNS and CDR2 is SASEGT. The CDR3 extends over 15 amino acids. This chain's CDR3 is CASSETARAVAGYTF. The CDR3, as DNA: TGTGCCAGCAGTGAAACTGCCAGGGCGGTTGCCGGCTACACCTTC.

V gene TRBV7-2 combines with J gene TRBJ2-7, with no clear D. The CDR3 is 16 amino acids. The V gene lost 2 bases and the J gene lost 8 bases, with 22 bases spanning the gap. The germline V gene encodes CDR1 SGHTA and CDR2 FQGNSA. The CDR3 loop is CASSLISPRQSGQQYF. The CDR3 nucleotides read TGTGCCAGCAGCTTAATATCGCCCAGACAATCCGGCCAGCAGTACTTC.

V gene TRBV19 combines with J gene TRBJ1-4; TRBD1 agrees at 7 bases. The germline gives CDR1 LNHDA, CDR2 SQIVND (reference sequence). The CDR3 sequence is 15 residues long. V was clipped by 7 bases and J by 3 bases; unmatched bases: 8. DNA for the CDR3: TGTGCCAGTACTGCACAGGGGCGGGCTAATGAAAAACTGTTTTTT. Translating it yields CASTAQGRANEKLFF.

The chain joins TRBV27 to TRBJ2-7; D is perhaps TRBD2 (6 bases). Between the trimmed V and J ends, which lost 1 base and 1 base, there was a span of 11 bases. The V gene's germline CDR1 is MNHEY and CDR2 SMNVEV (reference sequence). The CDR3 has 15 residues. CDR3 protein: CASSLYGGRSYEQYF. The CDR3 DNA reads TGTGCCAGCAGTTTATACGGGGGTCGGTCCTACGAGCAGTACTTC.

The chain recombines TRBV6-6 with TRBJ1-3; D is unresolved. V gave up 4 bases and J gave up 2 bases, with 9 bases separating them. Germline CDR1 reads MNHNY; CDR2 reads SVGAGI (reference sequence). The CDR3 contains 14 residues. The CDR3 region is CASSSPEAGNTIYF. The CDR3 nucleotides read TGTGCCAGCAGTTCCCCTGAGGCTGGAAACACCATATATTTT.

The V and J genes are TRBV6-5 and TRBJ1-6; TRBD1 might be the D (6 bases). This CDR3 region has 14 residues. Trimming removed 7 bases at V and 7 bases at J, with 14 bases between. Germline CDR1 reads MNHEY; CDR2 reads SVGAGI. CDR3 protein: CASTSGTPNSPLHF. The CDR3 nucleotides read TGTGCCAGCACCTCCGGGACACCGAATTCACCCCTCCACTTT.

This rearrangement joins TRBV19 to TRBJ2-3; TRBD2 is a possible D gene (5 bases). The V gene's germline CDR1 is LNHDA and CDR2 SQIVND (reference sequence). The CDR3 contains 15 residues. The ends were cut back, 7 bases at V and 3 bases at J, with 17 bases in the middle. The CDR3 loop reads CASTPPGSFTDTQYF. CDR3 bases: TGTGCCAGTACCCCTCCGGGGAGTTTTACAGATACGCAGTATTTT. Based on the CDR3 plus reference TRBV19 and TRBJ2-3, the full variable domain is DGGITQSPKYLFRKEGQNVTLSCEQNLNHDAMYWYRQDPGQGLRLIYYSQIVNDFQKGDIAEGYSVSREKKESFPLTVTSAQKNPTAFYLCASTPPGSFTDTQYFGPGTRLTVL.

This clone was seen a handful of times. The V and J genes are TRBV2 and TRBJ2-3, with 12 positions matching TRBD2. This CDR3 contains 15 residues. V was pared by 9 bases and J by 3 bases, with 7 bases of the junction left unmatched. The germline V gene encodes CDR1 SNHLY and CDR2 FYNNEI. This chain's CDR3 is CASRGTSGRTDTQYF. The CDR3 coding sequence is TGTGCCAGTCGAGGGACTAGCGGGCGGACAGATACGCAGTATTTT.

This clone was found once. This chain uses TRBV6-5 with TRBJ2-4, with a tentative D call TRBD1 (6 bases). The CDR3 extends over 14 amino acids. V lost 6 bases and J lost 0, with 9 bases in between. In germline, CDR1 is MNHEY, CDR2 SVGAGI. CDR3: CASSQGLAKNIQYF. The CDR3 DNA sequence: TGTGCCAGCAGCCAGGGGCTAGCCAAAAACATTCAGTACTTC.

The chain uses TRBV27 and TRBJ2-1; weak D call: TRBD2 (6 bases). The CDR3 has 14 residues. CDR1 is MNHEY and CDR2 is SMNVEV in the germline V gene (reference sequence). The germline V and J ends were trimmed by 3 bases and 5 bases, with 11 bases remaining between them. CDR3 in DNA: TGTGCCAGCAGTTTGAGGGACTTTGACAATGAGCAGTTCTTC. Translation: CASSLRDFDNEQFF.

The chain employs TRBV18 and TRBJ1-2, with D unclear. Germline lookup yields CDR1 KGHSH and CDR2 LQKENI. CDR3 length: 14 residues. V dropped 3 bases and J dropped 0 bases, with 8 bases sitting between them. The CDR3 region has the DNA TGTGCCAGCTCACCGGTCTCGGCTAACTATGGCTACACCTTC. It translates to CASSPVSANYGYTF.

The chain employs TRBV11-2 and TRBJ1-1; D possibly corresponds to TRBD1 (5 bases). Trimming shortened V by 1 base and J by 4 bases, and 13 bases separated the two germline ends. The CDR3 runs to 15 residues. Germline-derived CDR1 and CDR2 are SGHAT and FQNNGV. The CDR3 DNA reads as TGTGCCAGCAGCTTAGGATTCTCCGGGGGCACTGAAGCTTTCTTT. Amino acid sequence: CASSLGFSGGTEAFF.

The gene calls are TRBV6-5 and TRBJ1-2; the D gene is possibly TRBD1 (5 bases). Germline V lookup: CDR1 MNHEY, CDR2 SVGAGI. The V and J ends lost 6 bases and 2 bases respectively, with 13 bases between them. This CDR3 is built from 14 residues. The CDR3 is CASSLGVGNYGYTF. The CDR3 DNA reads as TGTGCCAGCAGCCTAGGGGTCGGAAACTATGGCTACACCTTC.

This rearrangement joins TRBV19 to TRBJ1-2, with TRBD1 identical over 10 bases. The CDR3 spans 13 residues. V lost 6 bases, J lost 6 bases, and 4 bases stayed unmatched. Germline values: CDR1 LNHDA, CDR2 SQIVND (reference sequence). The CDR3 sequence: CASRGQGENGYTF. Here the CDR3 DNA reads TGTGCCAGTAGAGGACAGGGGGAAAATGGCTACACCTTC.

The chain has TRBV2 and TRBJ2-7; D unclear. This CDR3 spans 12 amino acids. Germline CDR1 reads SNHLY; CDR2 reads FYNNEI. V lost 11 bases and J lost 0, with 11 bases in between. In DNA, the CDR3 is TGTGCCGCGGCTGTCGTCTCCTACGAGCAGTACTTC. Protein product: CAAAVVSYEQYF.

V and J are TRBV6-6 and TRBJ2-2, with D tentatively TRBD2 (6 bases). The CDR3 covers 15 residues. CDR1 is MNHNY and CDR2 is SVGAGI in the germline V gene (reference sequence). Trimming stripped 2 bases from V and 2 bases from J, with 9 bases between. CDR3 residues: CASSYAGTNTGELFF. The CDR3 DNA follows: TGTGCCAGCAGTTACGCGGGGACCAACACCGGGGAGCTGTTTTTT.